This T cell receptor (beta chain) was captured by sequencing in a study of T cell responses to AZD1222 COVID-19 vaccine. Study outcomes and limitations: At 160-218 and 743-854, vaccine-associated CD4 TCRs were dominant, and they spanned spike.

This CDR3 comprises 13 residues. With 3 bases clipped from V and 9 bases from J, the junction kept 4 bases outside the gene matches. Germline V CDR1 and CDR2: MRHNA, SNTAGT. Clones were read by immunoSEQ multiplex PCR, and TCRdb kept only the in-frame ones, dropping some. The sample lists some 130,000 clones, roughly 89% occurring once. This clone was seen a single time. Its antigen is not identified. The source of this sequence is an adult in good health. V is TRBV6-4 and J is TRBJ1-1, with 10 bases lining up with TRBD1. The source was peripheral blood, collected on day 0 of AZD1222 vaccination. The CDR3 loop is CASSDGDRGQAFF. In DNA form, the CDR3 reads TGTGCCAGCAGTGATGGAGACAGGGGGCAAGCTTTCTTT.